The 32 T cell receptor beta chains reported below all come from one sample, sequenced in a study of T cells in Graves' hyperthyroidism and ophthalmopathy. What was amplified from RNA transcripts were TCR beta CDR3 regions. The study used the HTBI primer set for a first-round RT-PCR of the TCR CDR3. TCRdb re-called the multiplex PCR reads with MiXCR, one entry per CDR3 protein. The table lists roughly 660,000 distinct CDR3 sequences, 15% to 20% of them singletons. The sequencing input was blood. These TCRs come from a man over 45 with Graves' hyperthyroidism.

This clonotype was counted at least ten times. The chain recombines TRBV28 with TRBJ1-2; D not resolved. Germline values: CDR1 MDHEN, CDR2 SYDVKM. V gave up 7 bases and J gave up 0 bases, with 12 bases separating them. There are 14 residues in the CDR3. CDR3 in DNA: TGTGCCAGCACTAACCCTGGGTCTAACTATGGCTACACCTTC. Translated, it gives CASTNPGSNYGYTF.

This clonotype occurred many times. The CDR3 is CASSPRTSGYTQYF. CDR3 coding DNA: TGTGCCAGCAGCCCACGGACTAGCGGATATACGCAGTATTTT. The chain carries TRBV11-2 and TRBJ2-3; 10 nucleotides match TRBD2. With 5 bases clipped from V and 7 bases from J, the junction kept 6 bases outside the gene matches. Germline CDR1 SGHAT, CDR2 FQNNGV. This CDR3 region has 14 residues. Complete variable domain (other parts from reference TRBV11-2 and TRBJ2-3): EAGVAQSPRYKIIEKRQSVAFWCNPISGHATLYWYQQILGQGPKLLIQFQNNGVVDDSQLPKDRFSAERLKGVDSTLKIQPAKLEDSAVYLCASSPRTSGYTQYFGPGTRLTVL.

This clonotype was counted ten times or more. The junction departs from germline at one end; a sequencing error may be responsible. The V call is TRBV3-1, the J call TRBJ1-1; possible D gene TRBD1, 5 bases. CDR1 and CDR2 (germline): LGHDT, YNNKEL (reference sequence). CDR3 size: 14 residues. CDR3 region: CASRQAGIGTEAFF. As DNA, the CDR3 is TGTGCCAGCAGACAAGCAGGGATTGGCACTGAAGCTTTCTTT.

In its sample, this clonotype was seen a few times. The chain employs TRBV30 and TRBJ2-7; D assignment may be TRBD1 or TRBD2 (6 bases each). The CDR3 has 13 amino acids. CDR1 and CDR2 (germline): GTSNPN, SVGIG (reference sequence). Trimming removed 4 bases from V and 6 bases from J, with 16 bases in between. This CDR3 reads CAWMFPGAPEQYF. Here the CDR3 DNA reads TGTGCCTGGATGTTCCCGGGGGCGCCCGAGCAGTACTTC.

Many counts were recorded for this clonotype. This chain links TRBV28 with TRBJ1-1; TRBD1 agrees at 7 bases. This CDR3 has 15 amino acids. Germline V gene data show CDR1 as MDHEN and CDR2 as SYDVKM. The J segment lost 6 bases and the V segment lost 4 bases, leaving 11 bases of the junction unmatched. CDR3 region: CASSSRQGRGAEAFF. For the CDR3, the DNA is TGTGCCAGCAGTTCCAGACAGGGACGGGGGGCTGAAGCTTTCTTT.

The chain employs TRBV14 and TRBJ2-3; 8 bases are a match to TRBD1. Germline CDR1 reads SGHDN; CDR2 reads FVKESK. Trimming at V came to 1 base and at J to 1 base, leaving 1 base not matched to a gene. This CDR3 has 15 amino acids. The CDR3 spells CASSQVTGGTDTQYF. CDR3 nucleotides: TGTGCCAGCAGCCAAGTGACAGGGGGCACAGATACGCAGTATTTT.

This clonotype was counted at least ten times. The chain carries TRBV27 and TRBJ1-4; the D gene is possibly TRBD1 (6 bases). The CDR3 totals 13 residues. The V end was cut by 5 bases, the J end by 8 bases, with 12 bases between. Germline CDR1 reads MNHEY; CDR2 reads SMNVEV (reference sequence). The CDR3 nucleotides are TGTGCCAGCAGTCACAGGGAGGGGGAAAAACTGTTTTTT. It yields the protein CASSHREGEKLFF.

The CDR3 DNA follows: TGTGCCTGGAGTGTAGGCGGGGGCCATCAGCCCCAGCATTTT. The encoded protein is CAWSVGGGHQPQHF. The chain has TRBV30 and TRBJ1-5; TRBD1 might be the D (6 bases). V lost 0 bases and J lost 5, with 11 bases in between. The germline CDR1 and CDR2 sequences are GTSNPN and SVGIG (reference sequence). The CDR3 runs 14 residues.

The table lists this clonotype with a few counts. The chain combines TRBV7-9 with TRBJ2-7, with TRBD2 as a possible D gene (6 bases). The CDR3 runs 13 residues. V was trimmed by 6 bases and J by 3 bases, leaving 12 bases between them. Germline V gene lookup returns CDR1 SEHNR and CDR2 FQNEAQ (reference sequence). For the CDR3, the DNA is TGTGCCAGCAGGTCGGGAGAGGGCTACGAGCAGTACTTC. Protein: CASRSGEGYEQYF.

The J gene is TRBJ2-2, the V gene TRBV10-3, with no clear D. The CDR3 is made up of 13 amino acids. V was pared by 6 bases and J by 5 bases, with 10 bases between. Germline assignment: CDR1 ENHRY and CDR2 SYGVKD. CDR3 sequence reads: CAISPGGTGELFF. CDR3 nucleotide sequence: TGTGCCATCAGCCCCGGTGGAACCGGGGAGCTGTTTTTT.

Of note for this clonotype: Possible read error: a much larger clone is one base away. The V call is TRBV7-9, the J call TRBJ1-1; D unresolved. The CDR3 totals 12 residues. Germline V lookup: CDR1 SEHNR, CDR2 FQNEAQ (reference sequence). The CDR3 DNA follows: TGTGCCAGCATCTTAGGACACACTGAAGCTTTCTTT. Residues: CASILGHTEAFF.

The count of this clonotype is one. CDR3 sequence: CASSIVAGRQEKLFF. DNA of the CDR3: TGTGCCAGTAGTATTGTGGCGGGGCGCCAGGAAAAACTGTTTTTT. This rearrangement joins TRBV19 to TRBJ1-4, with D perhaps TRBD1 (5 bases). The CDR3 covers 15 residues. The germline V gene has CDR1 LNHDA and CDR2 SQIVND (reference sequence). V was cut by 3 bases and J by 8 bases, with 16 bases left in between.

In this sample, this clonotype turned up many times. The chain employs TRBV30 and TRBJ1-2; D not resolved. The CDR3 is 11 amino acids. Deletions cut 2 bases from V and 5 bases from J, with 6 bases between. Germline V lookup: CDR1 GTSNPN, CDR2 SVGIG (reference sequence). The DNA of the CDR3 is TGTGCCTGGAGTCTGGGATATGGCTACACCTTC. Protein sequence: CAWSLGYGYTF. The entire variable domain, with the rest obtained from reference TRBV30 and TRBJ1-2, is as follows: SQTIHQWPATLVQPVGSPLSLECTVEGTSNPNLYWYRQAAGRGLQLLFYSVGIGQISSEVPQNLSASRPQDRQFILSSKKLLLSDSGFYLCAWSLGYGYTFGSGTRLTVV.

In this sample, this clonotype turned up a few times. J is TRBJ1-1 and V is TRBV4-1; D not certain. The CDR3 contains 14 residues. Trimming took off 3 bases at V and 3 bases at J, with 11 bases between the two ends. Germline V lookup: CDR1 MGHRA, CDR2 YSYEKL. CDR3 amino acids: CASSQAERDTEAFF. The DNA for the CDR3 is TGCGCCAGCAGCCAGGCAGAAAGGGACACTGAAGCTTTCTTT.

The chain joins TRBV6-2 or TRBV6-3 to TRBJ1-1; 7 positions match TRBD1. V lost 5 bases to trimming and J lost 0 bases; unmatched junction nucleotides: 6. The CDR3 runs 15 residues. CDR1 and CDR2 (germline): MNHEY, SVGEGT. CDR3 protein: CASSRDSVLNTEAFF. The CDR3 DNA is TGTGCCAGCAGTAGGGACAGCGTTTTGAACACTGAAGCTTTCTTT.

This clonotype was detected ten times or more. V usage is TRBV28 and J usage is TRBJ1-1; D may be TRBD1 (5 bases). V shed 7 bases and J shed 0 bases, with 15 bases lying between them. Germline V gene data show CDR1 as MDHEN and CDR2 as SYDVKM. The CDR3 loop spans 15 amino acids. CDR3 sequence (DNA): TGTGCCAGCAACCCCGGGGGGAACTTGAACACTGAAGCTTTCTTT. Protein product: CASNPGGNLNTEAFF. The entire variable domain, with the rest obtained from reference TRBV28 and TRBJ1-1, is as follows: DVKVTQSSRYLVKRTGEKVFLECVQDMDHENMFWYRQDPGLGLRLIYFSYDVKMKEKGDIPEGYSVSREKKERFSLILESASTNQTSMYLCASNPGGNLNTEAFFGQGTRLTVV.

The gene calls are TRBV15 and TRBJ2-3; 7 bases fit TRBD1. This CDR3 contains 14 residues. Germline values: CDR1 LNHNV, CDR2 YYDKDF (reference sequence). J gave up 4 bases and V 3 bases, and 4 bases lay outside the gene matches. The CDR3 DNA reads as TGTGCCACCAGCAGCCGACAGGGTGCAGATACGCAGTATTTT. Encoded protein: CATSSRQGADTQYF.

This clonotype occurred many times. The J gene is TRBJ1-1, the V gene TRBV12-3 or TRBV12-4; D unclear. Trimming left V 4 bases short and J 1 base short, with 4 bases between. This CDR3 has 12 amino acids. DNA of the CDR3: TGTGCCAGCAGTTGGCGGAACACTGAAGCTTTCTTT. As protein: CASSWRNTEAFF.

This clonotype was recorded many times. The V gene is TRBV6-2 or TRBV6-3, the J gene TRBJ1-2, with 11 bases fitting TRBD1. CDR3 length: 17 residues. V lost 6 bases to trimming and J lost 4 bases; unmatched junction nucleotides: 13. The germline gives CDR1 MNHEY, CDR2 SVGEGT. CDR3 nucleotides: TGTGCCAGCAGATTCCCGCCGACCGGGACAGGGGGCTATGGCTACACCTTC. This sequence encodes CASRFPPTGTGGYGYTF.

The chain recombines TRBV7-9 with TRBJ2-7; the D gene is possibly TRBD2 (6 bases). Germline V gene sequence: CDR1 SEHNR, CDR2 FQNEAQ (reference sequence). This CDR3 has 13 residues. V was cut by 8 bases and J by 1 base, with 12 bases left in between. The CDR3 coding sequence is TGTGCCAGCCGGCGGGATTTATCCTACGAGCAGTACTTC. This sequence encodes CASRRDLSYEQYF.

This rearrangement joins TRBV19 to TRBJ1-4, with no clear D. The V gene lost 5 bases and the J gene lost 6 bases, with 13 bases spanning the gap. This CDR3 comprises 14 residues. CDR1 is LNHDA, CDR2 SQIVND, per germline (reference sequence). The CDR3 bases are TGTGCCAGTAGTTCCCCCGAGAGCTATGAAAAACTGTTTTTT. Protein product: CASSSPESYEKLFF. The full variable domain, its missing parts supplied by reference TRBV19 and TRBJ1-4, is DGGITQSPKYLFRKEGQNVTLSCEQNLNHDAMYWYRQDPGQGLRLIYYSQIVNDFQKGDIAEGYSVSREKKESFPLTVTSAQKNPTAFYLCASSSPESYEKLFFGSGTQLSVL.

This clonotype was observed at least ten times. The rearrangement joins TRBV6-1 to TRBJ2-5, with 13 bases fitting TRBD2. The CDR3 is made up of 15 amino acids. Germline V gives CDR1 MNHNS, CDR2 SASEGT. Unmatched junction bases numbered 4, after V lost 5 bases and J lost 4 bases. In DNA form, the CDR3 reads TGTGCCAGCAGTTCGACTAGCGGGAGGATAGAGACCCAGTACTTC. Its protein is CASSSTSGRIETQYF.

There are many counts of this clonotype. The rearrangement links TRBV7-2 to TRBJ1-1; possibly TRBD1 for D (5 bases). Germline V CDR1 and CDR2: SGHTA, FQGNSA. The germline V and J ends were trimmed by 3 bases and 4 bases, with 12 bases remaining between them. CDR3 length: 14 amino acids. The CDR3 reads CASSFREGSTEAFF. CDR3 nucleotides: TGTGCCAGCAGCTTCAGGGAAGGGAGCACTGAAGCTTTCTTT. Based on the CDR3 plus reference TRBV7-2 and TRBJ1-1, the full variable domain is GAGVSQSPSNKVTEKGKDVELRCDPISGHTALYWYRQSLGQGLEFLIYFQGNSAPDKSGLPSDRFSAERTGGSVSTLTIQRTQQEDSAVYLCASSFREGSTEAFFGQGTRLTVV.

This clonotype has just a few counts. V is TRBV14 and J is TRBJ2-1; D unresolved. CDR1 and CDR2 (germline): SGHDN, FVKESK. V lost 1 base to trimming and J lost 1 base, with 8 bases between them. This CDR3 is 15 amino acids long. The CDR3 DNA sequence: TGTGCCAGCAGCCAAGGGAGACATTCCTACAATGAGCAGTTCTTC. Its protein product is CASSQGRHSYNEQFF.

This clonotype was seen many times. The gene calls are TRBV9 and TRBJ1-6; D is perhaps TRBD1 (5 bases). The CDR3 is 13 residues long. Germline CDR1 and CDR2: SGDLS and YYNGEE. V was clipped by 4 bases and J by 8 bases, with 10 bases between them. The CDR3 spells CASSRPGDSPLHF. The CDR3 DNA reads TGTGCCAGCAGCCGCCCGGGGGATTCACCCCTCCACTTT.

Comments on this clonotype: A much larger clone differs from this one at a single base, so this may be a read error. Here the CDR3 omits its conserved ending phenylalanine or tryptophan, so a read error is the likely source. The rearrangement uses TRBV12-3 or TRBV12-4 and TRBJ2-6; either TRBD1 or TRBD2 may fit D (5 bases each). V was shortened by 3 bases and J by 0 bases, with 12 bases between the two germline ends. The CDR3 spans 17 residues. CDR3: CASSFREGSSGANVLTS. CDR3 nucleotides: TGTGCCAGCAGTTTTCGAGAGGGGAGCTCTGGGGCCAACGTCCTGACTTCC.

The CDR3 reads CASSVEGFGADTQYF. CDR3 DNA: TGTGCCAGCAGCGTAGAAGGATTTGGCGCAGATACGCAGTATTTT. The J gene is TRBJ2-3, the V gene TRBV9, with D uncertain. The ends were cut back, 0 bases at V and 4 bases at J, with 12 bases in the middle. The CDR3 contains 15 residues. Germline loops: CDR1 SGDLS, CDR2 YYNGEE.

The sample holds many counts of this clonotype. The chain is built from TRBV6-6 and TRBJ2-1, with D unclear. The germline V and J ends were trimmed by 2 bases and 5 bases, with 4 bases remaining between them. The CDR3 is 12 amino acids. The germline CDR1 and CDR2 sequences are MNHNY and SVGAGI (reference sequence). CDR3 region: CASSYADNEQFF. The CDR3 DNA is TGTGCCAGCAGTTACGCCGACAATGAGCAGTTCTTC.

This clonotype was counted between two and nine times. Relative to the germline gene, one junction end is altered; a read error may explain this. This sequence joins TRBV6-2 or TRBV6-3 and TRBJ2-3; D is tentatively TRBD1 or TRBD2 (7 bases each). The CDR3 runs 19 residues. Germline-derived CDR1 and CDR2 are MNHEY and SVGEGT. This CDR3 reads CASSLWASGRREGADTRYF. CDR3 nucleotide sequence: TGTGCCAGCAGTTTATGGGCTAGCGGCCGGAGAGAGGGGGCAGATACGCGGTATTTT.

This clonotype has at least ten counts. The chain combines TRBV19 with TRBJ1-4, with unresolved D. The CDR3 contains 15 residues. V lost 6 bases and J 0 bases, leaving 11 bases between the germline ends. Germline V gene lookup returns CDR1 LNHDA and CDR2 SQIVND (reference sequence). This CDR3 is CASRTGFPTNEKLFF. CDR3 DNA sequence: TGTGCCAGTAGGACCGGGTTTCCAACTAATGAAAAACTGTTTTTT.

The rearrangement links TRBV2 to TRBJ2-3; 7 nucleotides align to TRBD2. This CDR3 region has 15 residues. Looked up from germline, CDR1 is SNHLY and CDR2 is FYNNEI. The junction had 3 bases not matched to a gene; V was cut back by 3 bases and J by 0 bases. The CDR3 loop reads CASSDQRGSTDTQYF. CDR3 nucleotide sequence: TGTGCCAGCAGTGACCAGCGGGGAAGCACAGATACGCAGTATTTT.

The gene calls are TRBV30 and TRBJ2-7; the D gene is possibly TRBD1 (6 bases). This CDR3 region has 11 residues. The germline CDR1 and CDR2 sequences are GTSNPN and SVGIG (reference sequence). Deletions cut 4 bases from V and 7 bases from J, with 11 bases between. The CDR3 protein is CAWNREGEQYF. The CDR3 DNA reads TGTGCCTGGAACAGGGAAGGAGAGCAGTACTTC.